The TCR beta chain under discussion was sequenced for a study of blood T cells in healthy people across ages (dated by TCRdb to between 2014 and 2017). Study-wide context: In model experiments, template switching captured about one uniquely barcoded TCR beta cDNA molecule for every two T cells. The study measured age-related changes in TCR beta repertoire diversity using deep sequencing normalized with unique cDNA molecular identifiers. Two additional independent replicas of 1 million unique cDNA reads from the same blood draw were analyzed for two donors (one aged 18 to 30 and one aged 80 or older). To avoid experimental bias, donors of different ages were spread randomly across the sequencing lanes. Four age groups were formed from the donors: young (average approximately 15 years), middle-aged (approximately 39), aged (more than 55) and long-lived (about 80).

Library preparation employed 5' RACE. Reads for this sample came from an Illumina HiSeq 2500. The second PCR ran for about 6 to 11 cycles and used a J-beta primer mix along with a sample-barcoded 5' primer. A template-switch 5' adaptor carrying 12 random nucleotides introduced a unique molecular identifier onto each TCR beta cDNA molecule. Each sample yielded at least 2.5 million CDR3-containing paired-end reads. All of the RNA was converted into first-strand cDNA using the Mint cDNA synthesis kit, with a TRBC-specific oligonucleotide serving as the primer. Following uracil-DNA glycosylase treatment, all cDNA underwent a first 18-cycle PCR with the universal primers M1SS and BC2_uni_R. The published analysis was carried out like this. For normalization, 1 million high-quality reads, each with a distinct molecular identifier, were randomly selected from each sample. Instead of being binned into consensus sequences, reads that shared molecular identifiers were thrown out. MiTCR, with a Q25 quality threshold and the strictest error-elimination algorithm, was used for CDR3 identification, clonotype clustering and error correction. A nonparametric unseen species model with Euler transformation was used to estimate a lower bound on total TCR beta diversity. TCRdb handled the public reads itself, with Q25 trimming in fastp and clone calling in MiXCR, and kept productive beta chains. Identical CDR3 protein sequences are pooled into one entry, listed with their most common genes and DNA. TCRdb assigned the V and J calls; the authors' analysis was not used. Within this sample are some 1.5 million distinct CDR3 sequences, with over 25% of them counted one time only. The leading ten clones occupy roughly 8% of the sample.

The roughly 37 donors, aged about 6 to 100 years, were systemically healthy Caucasian individuals from Russia. Roughly 10 milliliters of peripheral blood were collected from each donor into EDTA-treated Vacutainer tubes. Ficoll-Paque density-gradient centrifugation was used to isolate PBMCs, with at least 6.5 million obtained per sample. Trizol reagent was used to extract total RNA from PBMCs, with at least 6 micrograms per sample. The percentages of naive CD45RAhigh/CD27high T cells were determined by flow cytometry on a PBMC aliquot from every donor. A note on this clonotype: Its antigen is still unknown. The sample holds no much larger clone one base away, and base qualities are not on file.

The investigation overall reported the following: Estimates of total diversity based on one million sequenced T cells were considered lower bounds and underestimates. The long-lived group showed more naive CD4+ T cells, fewer expanded clones and increased TCR diversity than the aged group, suggesting age selection. Bulk unsorted PBMC profiling prevented conclusive comparison of naive and antigen-experienced compartments. Observed TCR beta diversity per million T cells fell roughly linearly with age, and a significant reduction was already apparent by age around 40. Because donor CMV infection status was unknown, age-related changes in expanded clonotypes were potentially confounded. A strong correlation was found between observed TCR beta diversity and the percentage of naive T cells measured by flow cytometry.

The CDR3 covers 14 residues, taking in both the cysteine and the phenylalanine. Left in the record is the CDR3 DNA by itself, 42 bases read in frame from the first base. The germline V gene yields SGHDN for CDR1 and FVKESK for CDR2. The trim is 2 bases for V and 6 bases for J, with a gap of 10 bases between the germline ends. The sequence came from a woman younger than 45 in good health. The rearranged chain carries TRBV14 and TRBJ2-2; there is no confident call for the D gene. Sequenced material: blood. The nucleotide sequence is given as TGTGCCAGCAGCCAACTGTGGCGCCCCGGGGAGCTGTTTTTT. Its translation is CASSQLWRPGELFF.